The following is a T cell receptor beta chain sequence with its context. Antigen specificity is unknown. These data originate in a study of neurological immune-mediated disorders. The team produced cDNA through 5'RACE using 10-nucleotide random UMIs. One entry per CDR3 protein, called by TCRdb with MiXCR from the 5' RACE reads. The sample contains 70,000 or so distinct CDR3 sequences, roughly 5.6% of which appear only once. Study-wide results and limits: Multiple sclerosis, the disease with the least TCR clonal expansion, fell below healthy controls, whereas HTLV-1-associated myelopathy showed the most. There was no clinical or MRI feature that showed an association with the multiple sclerosis repertoire cluster.

This CDR3 contains 16 residues. The trim removed 3 bases at V and 1 base at J, leaving 6 bases unmatched. The V gene is TRBV12-3 or TRBV12-4, the J gene TRBJ2-1, with 7 positions matching TRBD2. This TCR derives from a young woman with multiple sclerosis. Specimen: PBMCs. The CDR3 DNA is TGTGCCAGCAGTTTCCGGGGCGGGAGATCCTACAATGAGCAGTTCTTC. It codes for CASSFRGGRSYNEQFF.